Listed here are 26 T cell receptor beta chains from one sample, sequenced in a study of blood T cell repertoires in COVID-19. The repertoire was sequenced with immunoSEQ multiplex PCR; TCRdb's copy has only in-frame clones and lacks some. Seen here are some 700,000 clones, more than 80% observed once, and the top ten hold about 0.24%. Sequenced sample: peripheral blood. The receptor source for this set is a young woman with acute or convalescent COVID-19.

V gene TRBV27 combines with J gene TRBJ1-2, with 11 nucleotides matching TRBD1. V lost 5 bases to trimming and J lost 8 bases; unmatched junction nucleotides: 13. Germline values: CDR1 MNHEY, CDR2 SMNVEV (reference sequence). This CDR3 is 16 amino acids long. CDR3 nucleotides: TGTGCCAGCAGTCTTCGGGGGACAGGGGGAGTAGACGGCTACACCTTC. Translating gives CASSLRGTGGVDGYTF.

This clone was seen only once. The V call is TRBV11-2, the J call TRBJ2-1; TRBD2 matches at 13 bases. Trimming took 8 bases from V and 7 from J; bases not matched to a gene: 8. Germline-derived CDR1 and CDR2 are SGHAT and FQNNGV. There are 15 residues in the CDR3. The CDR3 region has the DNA TGTGCCAGCGGGATCACTAGCGGGGGGGAAAATGAGCAGTTCTTC. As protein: CASGITSGGENEQFF.

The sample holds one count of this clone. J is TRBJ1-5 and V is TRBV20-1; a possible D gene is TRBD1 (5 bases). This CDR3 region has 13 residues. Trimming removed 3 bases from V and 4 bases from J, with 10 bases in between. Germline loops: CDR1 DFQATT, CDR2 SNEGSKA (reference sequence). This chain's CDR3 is CSASFGGNQPQHF. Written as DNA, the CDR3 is TGCAGTGCTAGTTTCGGGGGGAATCAGCCCCAGCATTTT.

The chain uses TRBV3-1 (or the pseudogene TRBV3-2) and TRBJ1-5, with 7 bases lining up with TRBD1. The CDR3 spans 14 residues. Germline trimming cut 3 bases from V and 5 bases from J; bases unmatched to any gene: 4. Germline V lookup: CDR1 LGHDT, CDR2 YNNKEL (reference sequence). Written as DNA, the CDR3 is TGTGCCAGCAGCCAGGCCCAGGGGGATCAGCCCCAGCATTTT. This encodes CASSQAQGDQPQHF.

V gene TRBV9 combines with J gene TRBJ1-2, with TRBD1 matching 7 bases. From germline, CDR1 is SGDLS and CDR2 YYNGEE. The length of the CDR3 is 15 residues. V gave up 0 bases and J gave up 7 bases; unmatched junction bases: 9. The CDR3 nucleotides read TGTGCCAGCAGCGTAGGAAGACAGGGAATGGGTGGCTACACCTTC. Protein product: CASSVGRQGMGGYTF.

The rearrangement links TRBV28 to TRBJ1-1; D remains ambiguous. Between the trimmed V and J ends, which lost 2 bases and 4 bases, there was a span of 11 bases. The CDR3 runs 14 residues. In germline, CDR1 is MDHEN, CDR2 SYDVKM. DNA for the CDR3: TGTGCCAGCAGTTTAGCCCCCGATAGCACTGAAGCTTTCTTT. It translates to CASSLAPDSTEAFF.

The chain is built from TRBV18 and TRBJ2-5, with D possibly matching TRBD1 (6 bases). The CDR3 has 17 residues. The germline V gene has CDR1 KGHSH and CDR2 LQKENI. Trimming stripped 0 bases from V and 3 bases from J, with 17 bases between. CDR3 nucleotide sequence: TGTGCCAGCTCACCACCGATCCCCAGGGGCCTTGAAGAGACCCAGTACTTC. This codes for CASSPPIPRGLEETQYF.

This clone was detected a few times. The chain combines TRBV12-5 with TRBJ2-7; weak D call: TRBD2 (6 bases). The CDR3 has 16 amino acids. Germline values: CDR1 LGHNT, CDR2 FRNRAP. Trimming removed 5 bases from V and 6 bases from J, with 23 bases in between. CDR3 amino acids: CASGPYPQLRGGEQYF. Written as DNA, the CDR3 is TGTGCTAGTGGTCCTTACCCCCAGTTGAGGGGAGGCGAGCAGTACTTC.

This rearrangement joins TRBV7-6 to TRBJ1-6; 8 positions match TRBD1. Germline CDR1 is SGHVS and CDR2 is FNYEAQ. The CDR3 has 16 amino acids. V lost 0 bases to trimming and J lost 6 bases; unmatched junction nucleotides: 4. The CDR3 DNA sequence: TGTGCCAGCAGCTTAGCGGGGACAGGTGGTAATTCACCCCTCCACTTT. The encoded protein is CASSLAGTGGNSPLHF.

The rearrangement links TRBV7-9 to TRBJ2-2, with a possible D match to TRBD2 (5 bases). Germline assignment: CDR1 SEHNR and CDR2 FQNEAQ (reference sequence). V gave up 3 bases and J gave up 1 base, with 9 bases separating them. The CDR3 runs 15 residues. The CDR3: CASSFRGMNTGELFF. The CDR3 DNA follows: TGTGCCAGCAGCTTTAGAGGGATGAACACCGGGGAGCTGTTTTTT.

CDR3 bases: TGTGCCAGCAGTATACCTGACAGTACTGAAGCTTTCTTT. Its translation is CASSIPDSTEAFF. V and J are TRBV2 and TRBJ1-1, with D perhaps TRBD1 (5 bases). The germline gives CDR1 SNHLY, CDR2 FYNNEI. The CDR3 sequence is 13 residues long. Trimming took off 5 bases at V and 5 bases at J, with 12 bases between the two ends. Full variable domain (outside the CDR3, taken from reference TRBV2 and TRBJ1-1): EPEVTQTPSHQVTQMGQEVILRCVPISNHLYFYWYRQILGQKVEFLVSFYNNEISEKSEIFDDQFSVERPDGSNFTLKIRSTKLEDSAMYFCASSIPDSTEAFFGQGTRLTVV.

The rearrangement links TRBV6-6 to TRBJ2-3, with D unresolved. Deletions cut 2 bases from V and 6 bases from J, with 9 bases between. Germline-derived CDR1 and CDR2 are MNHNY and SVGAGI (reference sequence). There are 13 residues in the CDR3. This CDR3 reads CASSYRTTDTQYF. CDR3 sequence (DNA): TGTGCCAGCAGTTACCGCACAACCGATACGCAGTATTTT.

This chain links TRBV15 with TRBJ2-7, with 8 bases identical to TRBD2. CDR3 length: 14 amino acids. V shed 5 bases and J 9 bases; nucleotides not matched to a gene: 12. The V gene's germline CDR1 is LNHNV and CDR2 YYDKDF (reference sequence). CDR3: CATSALGGGLRQYF. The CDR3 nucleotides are TGTGCCACCAGCGCTCTTGGCGGGGGGCTAAGGCAGTACTTC.

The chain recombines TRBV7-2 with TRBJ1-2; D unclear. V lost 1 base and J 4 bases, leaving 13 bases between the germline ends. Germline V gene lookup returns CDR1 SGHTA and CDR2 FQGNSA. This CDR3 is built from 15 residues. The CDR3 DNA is TGTGCCAGCAGCTTAGGGCCCCCAGGTACCTATGGCTACACCTTC. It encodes CASSLGPPGTYGYTF.

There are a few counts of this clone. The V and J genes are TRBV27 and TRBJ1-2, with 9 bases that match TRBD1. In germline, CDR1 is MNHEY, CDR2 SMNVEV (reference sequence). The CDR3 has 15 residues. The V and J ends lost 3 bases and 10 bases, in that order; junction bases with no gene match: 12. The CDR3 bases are TGTGCCAGCAGTTTTAGCCCCGGGACAGGGAAGGACTACACCTTC. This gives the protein CASSFSPGTGKDYTF.

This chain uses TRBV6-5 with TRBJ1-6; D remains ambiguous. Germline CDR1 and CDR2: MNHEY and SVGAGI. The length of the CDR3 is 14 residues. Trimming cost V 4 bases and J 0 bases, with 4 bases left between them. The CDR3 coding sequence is TGTGCCAGCAGTTTTAGCTCCTATAATTCACCCCTCCACTTT. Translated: CASSFSSYNSPLHF.

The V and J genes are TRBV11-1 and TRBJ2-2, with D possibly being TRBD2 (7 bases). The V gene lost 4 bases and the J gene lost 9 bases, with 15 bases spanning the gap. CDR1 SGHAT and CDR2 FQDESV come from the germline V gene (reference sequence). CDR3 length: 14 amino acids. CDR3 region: CASSSSPGGRELFF. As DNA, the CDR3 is TGTGCCAGCAGCTCCTCTCCGGGGGGCAGGGAGCTGTTTTTT.

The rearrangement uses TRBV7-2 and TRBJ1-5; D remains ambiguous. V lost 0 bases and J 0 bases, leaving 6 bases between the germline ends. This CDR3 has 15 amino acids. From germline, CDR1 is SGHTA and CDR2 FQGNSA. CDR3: CASSLAEVSNQPQHF. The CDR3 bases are TGTGCCAGCAGCTTAGCGGAGGTTAGCAATCAGCCCCAGCATTTT. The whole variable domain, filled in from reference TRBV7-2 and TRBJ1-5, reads GAGVSQSPSNKVTEKGKDVELRCDPISGHTALYWYRQSLGQGLEFLIYFQGNSAPDKSGLPSDRFSAERTGGSVSTLTIQRTQQEDSAVYLCASSLAEVSNQPQHFGDGTRLSIL.

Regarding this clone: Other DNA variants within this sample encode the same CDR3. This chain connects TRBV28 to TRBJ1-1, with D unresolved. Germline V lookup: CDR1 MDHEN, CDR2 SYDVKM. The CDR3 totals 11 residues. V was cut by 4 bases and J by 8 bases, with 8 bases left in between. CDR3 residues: CASSSPTEAFF. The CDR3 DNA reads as TGTGCCAGCAGTTCCCCGACAGAAGCTTTCTTT.

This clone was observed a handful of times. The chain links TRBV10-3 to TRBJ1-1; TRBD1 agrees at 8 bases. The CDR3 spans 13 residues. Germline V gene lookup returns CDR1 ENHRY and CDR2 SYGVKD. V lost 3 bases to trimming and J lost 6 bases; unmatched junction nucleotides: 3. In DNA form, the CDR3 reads TGTGCCATCAGTGAAGACAGGGGCCCTGAAGCTTTCTTT. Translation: CAISEDRGPEAFF.

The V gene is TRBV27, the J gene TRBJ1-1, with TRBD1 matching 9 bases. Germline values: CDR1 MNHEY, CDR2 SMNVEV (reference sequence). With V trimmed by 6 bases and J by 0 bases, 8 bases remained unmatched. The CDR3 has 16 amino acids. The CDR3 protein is CASRNGDRVVNTEAFF. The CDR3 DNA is TGTGCCAGCAGAAACGGGGACAGGGTAGTGAACACTGAAGCTTTCTTT.

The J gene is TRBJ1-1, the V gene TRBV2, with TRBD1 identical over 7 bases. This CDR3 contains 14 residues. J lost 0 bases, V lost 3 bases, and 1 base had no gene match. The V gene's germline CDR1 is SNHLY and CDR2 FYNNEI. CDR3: CASSETGLNTEAFF. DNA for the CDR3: TGTGCCAGCAGTGAGACAGGGTTGAACACTGAAGCTTTCTTT. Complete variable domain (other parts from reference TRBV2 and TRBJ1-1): EPEVTQTPSHQVTQMGQEVILRCVPISNHLYFYWYRQILGQKVEFLVSFYNNEISEKSEIFDDQFSVERPDGSNFTLKIRSTKLEDSAMYFCASSETGLNTEAFFGQGTRLTVV.

The CDR3 region is CASSPYRGGGGANSPLHF. CDR3 bases: TGCGCCAGCAGCCCCTATCGGGGTGGAGGGGGCGCGAATTCACCCCTCCACTTT. V is TRBV4-3 and J is TRBJ1-6; the match to TRBD1 covers 7 bases. This CDR3 region has 18 residues. V lost 4 bases, J lost 7 bases, and 16 bases stayed unmatched. Per the germline V gene, CDR1 is LGHNA and CDR2 is YSLEER.

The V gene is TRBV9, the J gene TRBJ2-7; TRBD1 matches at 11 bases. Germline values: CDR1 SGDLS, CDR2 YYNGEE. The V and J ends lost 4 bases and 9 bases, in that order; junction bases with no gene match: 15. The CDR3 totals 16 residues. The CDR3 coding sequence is TGTGCCAGCAGCCCTGGACAGGGGGCGGTTGGTGGATGGCAGTACTTC. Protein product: CASSPGQGAVGGWQYF. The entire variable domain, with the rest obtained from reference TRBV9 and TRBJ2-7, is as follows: DSGVTQTPKHLITATGQRVTLRCSPRSGDLSVYWYQQSLDQGLQFLIQYYNGEERAKGNILERFSAQQFPDLHSELNLSSLELGDSALYFCASSPGQGAVGGWQYFGPGTRLTVT.

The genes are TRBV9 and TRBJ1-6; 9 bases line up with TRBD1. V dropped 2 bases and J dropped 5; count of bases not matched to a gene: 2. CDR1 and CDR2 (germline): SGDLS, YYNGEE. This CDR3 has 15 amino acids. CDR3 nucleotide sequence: TGTGCCAGCAGCGTGTGGGACAGGGATAATTCACCCCTCCACTTT. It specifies CASSVWDRDNSPLHF.

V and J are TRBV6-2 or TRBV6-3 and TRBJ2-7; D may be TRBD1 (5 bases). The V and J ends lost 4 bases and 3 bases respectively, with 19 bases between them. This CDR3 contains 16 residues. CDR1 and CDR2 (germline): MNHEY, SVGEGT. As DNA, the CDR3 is TGTGCCAGCAGTTTCCGACAGTCCCCCCCCTTCTACGAGCAGTACTTC. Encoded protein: CASSFRQSPPFYEQYF.